A single sample is the source of the 18 T cell receptor beta chains below, sequenced in a study of blood T cells in healthy people across ages. It was with a sample-barcoded 5' primer and a J-beta primer mix that a second PCR of about 6 to 12 cycles was run. MiXCR was run by TCRdb on the 5' RACE reads, yielding one entry per CDR3 protein. The data show more than 1 million distinct CDR3 sequences, 40% to 50% seen once. The sequencing sample was made of blood. These receptors all come from a woman aged 55-75 years in good health.

The gene calls are TRBV25-1 and TRBJ2-1, with D perhaps matching TRBD1 (5 bases). The CDR3 is 13 amino acids. Germline-derived CDR1 and CDR2 are MGHDK and SYGVNS. V shed 5 bases and J shed 5 bases, with 10 bases lying between them. CDR3 sequence: CASSKPGNNEQFF. CDR3 coding DNA: TGTGCCAGCAGTAAGCCAGGGAACAATGAGCAGTTCTTC.

CDR3 bases: TGTGCCTGGAGTGTGGGGCAAGAGACCCAGTACTTC. This sequence encodes CAWSVGQETQYF. The J gene is TRBJ2-5, the V gene TRBV30, with D unresolved. The length of the CDR3 is 12 residues. The germline V gene encodes CDR1 GTSNPN and CDR2 SVGIG (reference sequence). V dropped 0 bases and J dropped 2 bases, with 4 bases sitting between them.

The genes are TRBV10-3 and TRBJ2-1; D is perhaps TRBD1 or TRBD2 (5 bases each). TRBJ2-7 matches the DNA end more closely, so the J call is doubtful. Germline CDR1 is ENHRY and CDR2 is SYGVKD. The CDR3 extends over 14 amino acids. The CDR3 region is CAISAGLSYNEQYF. The CDR3 nucleotides are TGTGCCATCAGTGCGGGGCTAAGTTACAATGAGCAGTACTTC.

The rearrangement joins TRBV20-1 to TRBJ2-7; D possibly corresponds to TRBD2 (5 bases). The V gene's germline CDR1 is DFQATT and CDR2 SNEGSKA (reference sequence). Trimming took off 3 bases at V and 1 base at J, with 16 bases between the two ends. The CDR3 sequence is 15 residues long. The CDR3 bases are TGCAGTGCTAGCCGTTGGCGCTCGGGGTCCTACGAGCAGTACTTC. Translation: CSASRWRSGSYEQYF.

The genes are TRBV5-1 and TRBJ1-1; no clear D. Per the germline V gene, CDR1 is SGHRS and CDR2 is YFSETQ. The length of the CDR3 is 13 residues. Trimming removed 0 bases from V and 11 bases from J, with 14 bases in between. In DNA, the CDR3 is TGCGCCAGCAGCTTGGGGGCAGGTCGGCTGGCTTTCTTT. Amino acid sequence: CASSLGAGRLAFF.

This clonotype was detected only a few times. This sequence joins TRBV12-3 or TRBV12-4 and TRBJ2-3, with a weak D call TRBD1 (5 bases). This CDR3 is 14 amino acids long. V was clipped by 5 bases and J by 2 bases, with 11 bases between them. CDR3 amino acids: CASSAQGYTDTQYF. As DNA, the CDR3 is TGTGCCAGCAGTGCCCAGGGTTACACAGATACGCAGTATTTT.

Only a few counts were recorded for this clonotype. This chain links TRBV5-1 with TRBJ1-2; D unclear. The germline V and J ends were trimmed by 3 bases and 4 bases, with 13 bases remaining between them. From germline, CDR1 is SGHRS and CDR2 YFSETQ. The CDR3 is 14 residues long. In DNA, the CDR3 is TGCGCCAGCAGCTGGGGAGGGATGGGCTATGGCTACACCTTC. It specifies CASSWGGMGYGYTF.

CDR3 nucleotide sequence: TGTGCCAGCAGTGGCAAGGGGACTGGGCTTGGCTACACCTTC. It yields the protein CASSGKGTGLGYTF. The chain combines TRBV6-1 with TRBJ1-2; TRBD1 is a possible D gene (5 bases). The CDR3 loop spans 14 amino acids. Trimming shortened V by 4 bases and J by 7 bases, and 16 bases separated the two germline ends. The V gene's germline CDR1 is MNHNS and CDR2 SASEGT.

The V and J genes are TRBV4-1 and TRBJ2-7, with 14 bases identical to TRBD2. The CDR3 has 18 amino acids. After removal of 0 bases from V and 9 bases from J, the junction contained 13 bases not matched to a gene. Germline V gene sequence: CDR1 MGHRA, CDR2 YSYEKL. The CDR3 nucleotides read TGCGCCAGCAGCCAAGAAGGACTAGCGGGAGGCCCCCCTTGGGGGCAGTACTTC. This sequence encodes CASSQEGLAGGPPWGQYF.

Here the CDR3 reads CSAEEWTSGNEQFF. CDR3 nucleotides: TGCAGTGCTGAGGAATGGACTAGCGGCAATGAGCAGTTCTTC. The V call is TRBV20-1, the J call TRBJ2-1; TRBD2 agrees at 10 bases. Germline trimming cut 5 bases from V and 6 bases from J; bases unmatched to any gene: 7. The CDR3 extends over 14 amino acids. Germline V lookup: CDR1 DFQATT, CDR2 SNEGSKA (reference sequence).

To note about this clonotype: The junction does not match germline at one end; this may be a read error. The rearrangement links TRBV29-1 to TRBJ2-5; 11 nucleotides match TRBD1. Germline CDR1 is SQVTM and CDR2 is ANQGSEA. The length of the CDR3 is 13 residues. The CDR3 region is CSVRTGGGETRYF. The CDR3 DNA sequence: TGCAGCGTCCGGACAGGGGGCGGAGAGACCCGGTACTTC.

The chain has TRBV27 and TRBJ2-1; 7 bases fit TRBD2. The CDR3 totals 16 residues. Germline CDR1 MNHEY, CDR2 SMNVEV (reference sequence). V shed 5 bases, J shed 8 bases, and the junction held 15 bases outside the gene matches. The CDR3 loop is CASSTHERDPRDEQFF. In nucleotides, the CDR3 is TGTGCCAGCAGTACCCACGAGCGGGACCCTAGGGATGAGCAGTTCTTC.

There are a few counts of this clonotype. The chain has TRBV7-3 and TRBJ2-1, with D maybe TRBD2 (6 bases). This CDR3 is built from 16 residues. In germline, CDR1 is SGHTA, CDR2 FQGTGA. Trimming cost V 4 bases and J 0 bases, with 13 bases left between them. The CDR3 DNA follows: TGTGCCAGCAGCTCCCGACGGACTACCTCCTACAATGAGCAGTTCTTC. Its translation is CASSSRRTTSYNEQFF.

The chain carries TRBV28 and TRBJ2-7; 8 bases align to TRBD1. The length of the CDR3 is 15 residues. Looked up from germline, CDR1 is MDHEN and CDR2 is SYDVKM. Trimming took 5 bases from V and 2 from J; bases not matched to a gene: 8. The DNA for the CDR3 is TGTGCCAGCAGTCCCCGGGACAGGACAACCTACGAGCAGTACTTC. It yields the protein CASSPRDRTTYEQYF.

The sample holds a few counts of this clonotype. The V gene is TRBV30, the J gene TRBJ1-2; D is unclear. Germline CDR1 is GTSNPN and CDR2 is SVGIG (reference sequence). This CDR3 contains 11 residues. Trimming took 2 bases from V and 7 from J, leaving 8 bases between them. The CDR3 DNA follows: TGTGCCTGGAGTAAAATGGGTGGCTACACCTTC. Amino acid sequence: CAWSKMGGYTF.

V usage is TRBV18 and J usage is TRBJ2-6; 7 positions agree with TRBD1. This CDR3 region has 16 residues. Germline CDR1 is KGHSH and CDR2 is LQKENI. V lost 1 base to trimming and J lost 1 base; unmatched junction nucleotides: 1. The chain's CDR3 is CASSPLTGSGANVLTF. CDR3 bases: TGTGCCAGCTCACCACTGACAGGGTCTGGGGCCAACGTCCTGACTTTC.

This clonotype came up a few times. This CDR3 is CASSVDPGKETQYF. CDR3 bases: TGTGCCAGCAGCGTAGATCCAGGGAAAGAGACCCAGTACTTC. The rearrangement joins TRBV9 to TRBJ2-5; weak D call: TRBD1 (5 bases). The germline V and J ends were trimmed by 0 bases and 3 bases, with 9 bases remaining between them. Germline V gene lookup returns CDR1 SGDLS and CDR2 YYNGEE. CDR3 length equals 14 residues.

This sequence joins TRBV20-1 and TRBJ2-7, with D perhaps matching TRBD1 (5 bases). The V gene lost 0 bases and the J gene lost 4 bases, with 10 bases spanning the gap. The CDR3 is 13 residues long. The V gene's germline CDR1 is DFQATT and CDR2 SNEGSKA (reference sequence). In DNA, the CDR3 is TGCAGTGCTAGAGAAAGGACACCGTACGAGCAGTACTTC. Translation gives CSARERTPYEQYF.